The subject of this entry is one T cell receptor (beta chain). The data stem from a study of OX40 agonist ivuxolimab in advanced cancers. Clones were sequenced by immunoSEQ multiplex PCR, and TCRdb holds only the in-frame ones, with some missing. This sample yields over 70,000 clones, of which about 84% are seen a single time; about 6.9% belongs to the top ten. Patients who had autoimmune disease history or got systemic immunosuppression were left out. The V gene lost 3 bases and the J gene lost 10 bases, with 10 bases spanning the gap. The length of the CDR3 is 12 residues. Germline values: CDR1 PRHDT, CDR2 FYEKMQ (reference sequence).

The sequences come from CD4+ or CD8+ T cells sorted from blood, collected in a trial of the OX40 agonist ivuxolimab. The rearrangement uses TRBV13 and TRBJ2-1; D remains ambiguous. This clonotype was obtained from an adult with an advanced solid tumor such as melanoma, head and neck, liver or kidney cancer. CDR3 DNA sequence: TGTGCCAGCAGCTTCGGTTCAAAGGAGCAGTTCTTC. Translation: CASSFGSKEQFF. Combining the CDR3 with reference TRBV13 and TRBJ2-1 gives the whole variable domain AAGVIQSPRHLIKEKRETATLKCYPIPRHDTVYWYQQGPGQDPQFLISFYEKMQSDKGSIPDRFSAQQFSDYHSELNMSSLELGDSALYFCASSFGSKEQFFGPGTRLTVL.